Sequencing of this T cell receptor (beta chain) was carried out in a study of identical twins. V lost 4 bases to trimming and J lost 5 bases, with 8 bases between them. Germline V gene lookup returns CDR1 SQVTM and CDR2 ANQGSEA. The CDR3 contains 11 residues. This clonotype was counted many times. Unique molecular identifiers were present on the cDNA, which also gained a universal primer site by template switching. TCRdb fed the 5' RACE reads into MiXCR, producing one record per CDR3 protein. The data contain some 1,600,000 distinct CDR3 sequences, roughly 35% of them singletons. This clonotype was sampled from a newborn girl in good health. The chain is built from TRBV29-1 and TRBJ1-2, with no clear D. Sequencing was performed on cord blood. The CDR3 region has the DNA TGCAGCGTTGCCAGGTCATATGGCTACACCTTC. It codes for CSVARSYGYTF.